The clone carrying this T cell receptor (beta chain) was recorded once. Its antigen is not identified. The sample originates from a study of vaccination and CD4 T cells after COVID-19. Study in general: The convalescent group had six males, four females, seven Caucasians, two Asians, one multiracial.

As for treatment: 10-day PBMC culture with coronavirus spike peptide pools or control peptides (ViraFEST assay). Once obtained from cultured CD4+ T cells, the DNA was sequenced using the Oncomine TCR Beta short-read assay. TCRdb called the PCR reads again in MiXCR, with one record for every CDR3 protein. The table lists about 21,000 distinct CDR3 sequences, around three fifths of them singletons. The sequenced material came from CD4+ T cells from blood, cultured in vitro. This clonotype was sampled from a human donor who had recovered from COVID-19.

CDR3 bases: TGTGCCATCCGACCCGGTGGCAGACAACCCTACGAGCAGTACTTC. Amino acid sequence: CAIRPGGRQPYEQYF. The chain joins TRBV10-3 to TRBJ2-7; D unclear. V was pared by 8 bases and J by 2 bases, with 19 bases between. This CDR3 contains 15 residues. Germline-derived CDR1 and CDR2 are ENHRY and SYGVKD.